The entry below gives a single TCR beta chain sequence along with its context. Assay used: immunoSEQ multiplex PCR; TCRdb lists only in-frame clones, some missing. Of a few hundred thousand clones listed, more than 75% are singletons. The sample comes from a study of blood T cell repertoires in COVID-19. Study-level background: The origin of the acute and convalescent COVID-19 samples was the United States, Italy and Spain.

Participants had their cohort set by participant-reported clinical history. Germline V CDR1 and CDR2: MDHEN, SYDVKM. The CDR3 is 15 residues long. Trimming took 1 base from V and 3 from J, leaving 13 bases between them. The TCR sequence derives from a man in his forties in a cohort exposed to, infected with or recovered from COVID-19 (not recorded which). V gene TRBV28 combines with J gene TRBJ2-7; tentative D call: TRBD1 (5 bases). Sequencing used PBMCs or T cells enriched from blood (not recorded which). The CDR3 bases are TGTGCCAGCAGTTTATCAGGGCAGGGTAACTACGAGCAGTACTTC. Its protein is CASSLSGQGNYEQYF.